This entry features one TCR beta chain sequence. CDR1 and CDR2 (germline): LNHNV, YYDKDF (reference sequence). V lost 6 bases, J lost 5 bases, and 12 bases stayed unmatched. The CDR3 loop spans 15 amino acids. The sample is drawn from a study of T cell responses to AZD1222 COVID-19 vaccine. Produced via immunoSEQ multiplex PCR; TCRdb's table is partial and in-frame only. The sample holds around 140,000 clones, around nine tenths seen once. The starting material was peripheral blood, obtained on day 0 of AZD1222 vaccination. V is TRBV15 and J is TRBJ2-7, with 8 bases that match TRBD1. The clonotype was recovered from an adult in good health. The CDR3 sequence is CATSGGSGQGDEQYF. CDR3 DNA sequence: TGTGCCACCAGTGGGGGTTCCGGACAGGGAGACGAGCAGTACTTC.